This passage covers 17 T cell receptor beta chains from one sample sequenced in a study of blood T cell repertoires in COVID-19. Repertoires were generated with immunoSEQ multiplex PCR, while TCRdb's copy carries only in-frame clones and drops some. The table includes approximately 500,000 clones, roughly nine tenths detected once. Sequencing was done on a sample of peripheral blood. The origin of the receptors is a woman aged 45-60 years with COVID-19, enrolled during active disease.

CDR3 nucleotides: TGCGCCAGCAGCTGGAAGGACGGACTGGAGCACTGGGAGCAGTACTTC. It codes for CASSWKDGLEHWEQYF. The gene calls are TRBV5-1 and TRBJ2-7; D possibly corresponds to TRBD2 (5 bases). This CDR3 is 16 amino acids long. Germline CDR1 and CDR2: SGHRS and YFSETQ. The V end lost 3 bases, the J end lost 7 bases, and 23 bases lay between the germline ends.

The genes are TRBV4-2 and TRBJ1-1, with a weak D call TRBD1 (6 bases). This CDR3 is 16 amino acids long. Per the germline V gene, CDR1 is LGHNA and CDR2 is YNFKEQ. V was trimmed by 0 bases and J by 4 bases, leaving 15 bases between them. This chain's CDR3 is CASSQDNGGQATEAFF. The CDR3 bases are TGTGCCAGCAGCCAAGATAACGGGGGGCAAGCCACTGAAGCTTTCTTT.

This chain links TRBV11-2 with TRBJ2-1; maybe TRBD2 (7 bases). Trimming removed 4 bases from V and 0 bases from J, with 16 bases in between. Germline CDR1 reads SGHAT; CDR2 reads FQNNGV. This CDR3 is 17 amino acids long. CDR3: CASSSGAGALSYNEQFF. The CDR3 DNA is TGTGCCAGCAGCTCGGGGGCGGGAGCCCTCTCCTACAATGAGCAGTTCTTC. Variable domain in full (rest from reference TRBV11-2 and TRBJ2-1): EAGVAQSPRYKIIEKRQSVAFWCNPISGHATLYWYQQILGQGPKLLIQFQNNGVVDDSQLPKDRFSAERLKGVDSTLKIQPAKLEDSAVYLCASSSGAGALSYNEQFFGPGTRLTVL.

The chain uses TRBV27 and TRBJ1-6; D is possibly TRBD1 (5 bases). The V end was cut by 0 bases, the J end by 6 bases, with 9 bases between. The CDR3 extends over 15 amino acids. Germline CDR1 MNHEY, CDR2 SMNVEV (reference sequence). The CDR3 spells CASSLSGRANSPLHF. The CDR3 DNA is TGTGCCAGCAGTTTATCTGGCAGGGCTAATTCACCCCTCCACTTT.

V is TRBV10-2 and J is TRBJ1-3; 7 nucleotides line up with TRBD1. V gave up 2 bases and J gave up 0 bases; unmatched junction bases: 4. The CDR3 has 16 amino acids. Germline V CDR1 and CDR2: WSHSY, SAAADI. The CDR3: CASSEPGQSSGNTIYF. DNA of the CDR3: TGCGCCAGCAGTGAGCCGGGACAGAGCTCTGGAAACACCATATATTTT.

This clone was seen a handful of times. The gene calls are TRBV6-5 and TRBJ2-2; no definite D call. The CDR3 has 14 amino acids. CDR1 and CDR2 (germline): MNHEY, SVGAGI. Trimming stripped 7 bases from V and 1 base from J, with 10 bases between. As DNA, the CDR3 is TGTGCCAGCACCAGATCTCGGAACACCGGGGAGCTGTTTTTT. It encodes CASTRSRNTGELFF.

CDR3 protein: CASSLGTQGEYTEAFF. The CDR3 DNA reads TGTGCCAGCAGCTTGGGTACTCAGGGGGAGTACACTGAAGCTTTCTTT. The rearrangement links TRBV11-2 to TRBJ1-1; TRBD1 matches at 7 bases. V shed 3 bases, J shed 3 bases, and the junction held 10 bases outside the gene matches. From germline, CDR1 is SGHAT and CDR2 FQNNGV. The CDR3 runs 16 residues.

V usage is TRBV28 and J usage is TRBJ2-1; D gene ambiguous. This CDR3 is built from 13 residues. Germline CDR1 is MDHEN and CDR2 is SYDVKM. Deletions cut 5 bases from V and 8 bases from J, with 13 bases between. The chain's CDR3 is CASSLPPRDEQFF. In DNA, the CDR3 is TGTGCCAGCAGTCTACCCCCTCGGGATGAGCAGTTCTTC. The full variable domain, with the rest looked up from reference TRBV28 and TRBJ2-1, is DVKVTQSSRYLVKRTGEKVFLECVQDMDHENMFWYRQDPGLGLRLIYFSYDVKMKEKGDIPEGYSVSREKKERFSLILESASTNQTSMYLCASSLPPRDEQFFGPGTRLTVL.

This clone was seen just once. The chain carries TRBV19 and TRBJ1-4; D remains ambiguous. The CDR3 contains 14 residues. V lost 8 bases and J 3 bases, leaving 13 bases between the germline ends. The V gene's germline CDR1 is LNHDA and CDR2 SQIVND (reference sequence). In nucleotides, the CDR3 is TGTGCCAGTGGAAGAGGGAGTGCTAATGAAAAACTGTTTTTT. This codes for CASGRGSANEKLFF.

This chain links TRBV9 with TRBJ2-1; 8 bases are shared with TRBD2. The CDR3 length is 14 residues. V dropped 4 bases and J dropped 7; count of bases not matched to a gene: 7. Germline CDR1 is SGDLS and CDR2 is YYNGEE. CDR3 nucleotides: TGTGCCAGCAGCACCGGGGGGGTGGTTAATGAGCAGTTCTTC. Its protein is CASSTGGVVNEQFF.

The chain employs TRBV6-5 and TRBJ2-3; TRBD2 aligns across 7 bases. After removal of 6 bases from V and 3 bases from J, the junction contained 3 bases not matched to a gene. Germline values: CDR1 MNHEY, CDR2 SVGAGI. The CDR3 has 13 amino acids. The CDR3 DNA sequence: TGTGCCAGCAGGGGAGGGCTAACAGATACGCAGTATTTT. It codes for CASRGGLTDTQYF.

The chain employs TRBV29-1 and TRBJ2-1, with TRBD2 identical over 8 bases. The CDR3 sequence is 11 residues long. J gave up 15 bases and V 3 bases, and 7 bases lay outside the gene matches. Germline values: CDR1 SQVTM, CDR2 ANQGSEA. The CDR3 loop is CSVELRGGRFF. Here the CDR3 DNA reads TGCAGCGTTGAGCTTCGGGGGGGTAGGTTCTTC.

This clone has more than one count but fewer than ten. The chain recombines TRBV5-1 with TRBJ1-1; D possibly corresponds to TRBD1 (6 bases). CDR3 length equals 16 residues. The germline CDR1 and CDR2 sequences are SGHRS and YFSETQ. V was shortened by 4 bases and J by 2 bases, with 18 bases between the two germline ends. The CDR3 loop is CASSPLPGHRNTEAFF. As DNA, the CDR3 is TGCGCCAGCAGCCCCCTTCCGGGACACAGAAACACTGAAGCTTTCTTT.

This chain joins TRBV24-1 and TRBJ1-5; 8 nucleotides align to TRBD1. The CDR3 spans 16 residues. V dropped 9 bases and J dropped 1; count of bases not matched to a gene: 10. Germline V gene data show CDR1 as KGHDR and CDR2 as SFDVKD. The CDR3 sequence is CATPNSDRESNQPQHF. The CDR3 region has the DNA TGTGCCACCCCCAACTCGGACAGGGAAAGCAATCAGCCCCAGCATTTT.

The rearrangement links TRBV10-2 to TRBJ2-2, with D maybe TRBD1 (6 bases). The germline V and J ends were trimmed by 6 bases and 5 bases, with 10 bases remaining between them. The germline V gene has CDR1 WSHSY and CDR2 SAAADI. The CDR3 loop spans 13 amino acids. Here the CDR3 DNA reads TGCGCCAGCAGGCCACAGGGTACCGGGGAGCTGTTTTTT. It is translated as CASRPQGTGELFF.

This clone was found once. The chain is built from TRBV6-5 and TRBJ1-3; no definite D call. The V end lost 11 bases, the J end lost 4 bases, and 9 bases lay between the germline ends. From germline, CDR1 is MNHEY and CDR2 SVGAGI. The CDR3 contains 11 residues. This CDR3 is CAALQGNTIYF. The CDR3 coding sequence is TGTGCCGCGCTACAGGGAAACACCATATATTTT.

V usage is TRBV9 and J usage is TRBJ1-3; 11 nucleotides agree with TRBD1. With V trimmed by 4 bases and J by 2 bases, 14 bases remained unmatched. CDR3 length: 19 amino acids. CDR1 is SGDLS and CDR2 is YYNGEE in the germline V gene. CDR3 in DNA: TGTGCCAGCAGCCCAACCGATTGGACAGGGGGCCATCCTGGAAACACCATATATTTT. It is translated as CASSPTDWTGGHPGNTIYF.